The 29 T cell receptor beta chains below come from one sample, sequenced in a study of T-cell memory formation after mild COVID-19. TCRdb analysed the 5' RACE reads with MiXCR anew, one entry per CDR3 protein. Of approximately 110,000 distinct CDR3 sequences in the sample, about 20% were seen once. Sequencing was carried out using PBMCs or a T cell subset sorted from them (not recorded which). The source is a man aged 18 to 29 who had mild COVID-19 (a few samples of this study predate the infection). Cell type and time point are not known.

V is TRBV5-1 and J is TRBJ2-3; D is unresolved. The V end lost 4 bases, the J end lost 1 base, and 7 bases lay between the germline ends. Germline V lookup: CDR1 SGHRS, CDR2 YFSETQ. The CDR3 length is 13 residues. In DNA, the CDR3 is TGCGCCAGCAGCCCCGACCGCACAGATACGCAGTATTTT. It codes for CASSPDRTDTQYF.

This rearrangement joins TRBV4-3 to TRBJ2-5; tentative D call: TRBD2 (7 bases). From germline, CDR1 is LGHNA and CDR2 YSLEER. This CDR3 spans 16 amino acids. Trimming cost V 0 bases and J 1 base, with 12 bases left between them. DNA of the CDR3: TGCGCCAGCAGCCAAGATTTGAGGGGGGGCCAAGAGACCCAGTACTTC. Amino acid sequence: CASSQDLRGGQETQYF.

The gene calls are TRBV11-2 and TRBJ1-1, with D possibly TRBD1 on 5 matching bases. CDR1 SGHAT and CDR2 FQNNGV come from the germline V gene. Trimming took off 3 bases at V and 4 bases at J, with 9 bases between the two ends. The CDR3 has 13 residues. In DNA, the CDR3 is TGTGCCAGCAGCTTGGGGGTTATCACTGAAGCTTTCTTT. This sequence encodes CASSLGVITEAFF.

The table lists this clonotype with a few counts. The chain links TRBV7-2 to TRBJ1-1, with unresolved D. The CDR3 runs to 18 residues. Germline lookup yields CDR1 SGHTA and CDR2 FQGNSA. V was cut by 4 bases and J by 3 bases, with 24 bases left in between. CDR3: CASSYQSTSRARDTEAFF. CDR3 DNA sequence: TGTGCCAGCAGCTACCAGTCGACCTCGCGGGCCCGGGACACTGAAGCTTTCTTT. Drawing the rest from reference TRBV7-2 and TRBJ1-1, the complete variable domain is GAGVSQSPSNKVTEKGKDVELRCDPISGHTALYWYRQSLGQGLEFLIYFQGNSAPDKSGLPSDRFSAERTGGSVSTLTIQRTQQEDSAVYLCASSYQSTSRARDTEAFFGQGTRLTVV.

This clonotype was detected only a few times. CDR3 DNA sequence: TGTGCCAGCAGCGTGCGGGGGGGCCTCGATACGCAGTATTTT. Translated: CASSVRGGLDTQYF. The chain combines TRBV9 with TRBJ2-3; 9 bases are shared with TRBD2. CDR3 length equals 14 residues. The germline V gene has CDR1 SGDLS and CDR2 YYNGEE. Trimming took 2 bases from V and 6 from J; bases not matched to a gene: 4.

The chain uses TRBV7-2 and TRBJ2-7, with TRBD2 identical over 7 bases. Germline V CDR1 and CDR2: SGHTA, FQGNSA. V trimming: 3 bases; J trimming: 2 bases; junction bases outside the gene matches: 7. CDR3 length equals 15 residues. The CDR3 DNA follows: TGTGCCAGCAGCTTGGGGGGGTCCATCCCCTACGAGCAGTACTTC. Protein sequence: CASSLGGSIPYEQYF.

In its sample, this clonotype was seen a few times. The V gene is TRBV4-3, the J gene TRBJ1-1, with TRBD1 identical over 8 bases. Germline CDR1 is LGHNA and CDR2 is YSLEER. V gave up 0 bases and J gave up 4 bases; unmatched junction bases: 10. The CDR3 loop spans 17 amino acids. The DNA for the CDR3 is TGCGCCAGCAGCCAAGATATAGGGTCAGGGGGCTTCACTGAAGCTTTCTTT. Protein: CASSQDIGSGGFTEAFF.

This clonotype was seen more than once but under ten times. The chain is built from TRBV7-2 and TRBJ1-5; D unresolved. Trimming removed 5 bases at V and 3 bases at J, with 26 bases between. This CDR3 region has 19 residues. The germline V gene has CDR1 SGHTA and CDR2 FQGNSA. The CDR3 protein is CASSLGASSEDPLNQPQHF. The CDR3 coding sequence is TGTGCCAGCAGCCTAGGCGCCAGCAGCGAAGATCCCCTCAATCAGCCCCAGCATTTT.

This clonotype was observed a few times. The chain is built from TRBV30 and TRBJ2-7; the D is unclear. Trimming removed 0 bases at V and 3 bases at J, with 6 bases between. The CDR3 contains 12 residues. Germline assignment: CDR1 GTSNPN and CDR2 SVGIG (reference sequence). The CDR3 coding sequence is TGTGCCTGGAGTGTACTATTCTACGAGCAGTACTTC. Translating it yields CAWSVLFYEQYF.

This clonotype was seen a few times. The V gene is TRBV24-1, the J gene TRBJ2-1; D might be TRBD1 or TRBD2, each matching 5 bases. There are 17 residues in the CDR3. Per the germline V gene, CDR1 is KGHDR and CDR2 is SFDVKD. Trimming pared 2 bases from V and 4 bases from J, leaving 17 bases between. The CDR3 sequence is CATSDSIVGDAYNEQFF. CDR3 in DNA: TGTGCCACCAGTGATTCCATCGTAGGGGACGCATACAATGAGCAGTTCTTC.

This chain links TRBV15 with TRBJ2-1; D gene ambiguous. Germline V gives CDR1 LNHNV, CDR2 YYDKDF (reference sequence). This CDR3 is built from 14 residues. V lost 4 bases to trimming and J lost 6 bases, with 13 bases between them. CDR3 sequence reads: CATSTERPGNEQFF. The DNA for the CDR3 is TGTGCCACCAGCACGGAAAGGCCTGGCAATGAGCAGTTCTTC.

The rearrangement joins TRBV3-1 to TRBJ1-2; D is unresolved. The germline V and J ends were trimmed by 0 bases and 7 bases, with 12 bases remaining between them. Germline V gives CDR1 LGHDT, CDR2 YNNKEL (reference sequence). CDR3 size: 14 residues. CDR3 sequence: CASSQDLAYPGYTF. CDR3 DNA: TGTGCCAGCAGCCAAGATCTGGCATACCCTGGCTACACCTTC.

This clonotype has at least ten counts. The chain uses TRBV24-1 and TRBJ1-2; 11 nucleotides align to TRBD1. Germline V gene sequence: CDR1 KGHDR, CDR2 SFDVKD. This CDR3 has 17 residues. The trim removed 3 bases at V and 0 bases at J, leaving 5 bases unmatched. DNA of the CDR3: TGTGCCACCAGTGATGGCGGGACAGGGGGTACTAACTATGGCTACACCTTC. Protein sequence: CATSDGGTGGTNYGYTF.

This chain joins TRBV6-1 and TRBJ1-2; 7 nucleotides match TRBD1. The CDR3 is made up of 14 amino acids. Germline V gene data show CDR1 as MNHNS and CDR2 as SASEGT. J gave up 4 bases and V 4 bases, and 6 bases lay outside the gene matches. The CDR3 spells CASSGRGRAYGYTF. The DNA for the CDR3 is TGTGCCAGCAGTGGAAGGGGGCGCGCCTATGGCTACACCTTC.

The table lists this clonotype with a few counts. This chain joins TRBV4-3 and TRBJ2-1; D assignment may be TRBD1 or TRBD2 (5 bases each). The CDR3 is 15 residues long. Per the germline V gene, CDR1 is LGHNA and CDR2 is YSLEER. Trimming left V 1 base short and J 8 bases short, with 15 bases between. The CDR3 sequence: CASSQAQGTSYEQFF. The CDR3 region has the DNA TGCGCCAGCAGCCAAGCGCAAGGGACGAGCTATGAGCAGTTCTTC.

This clonotype was picked up a small number of times. This rearrangement joins TRBV3-2 to TRBJ2-7. TRBV3-2 has pseudogene status. The CDR3 extends over 15 amino acids. DNA of the CDR3: TGTGCCAGCAGGGCGGACGGAAGTGTTACCTACGAGCAGTACGTC. Translation: CASRADGSVTYEQYV.

The rearrangement joins TRBV10-3 to TRBJ2-3; the D gene is possibly TRBD1 (5 bases). The V gene lost 2 bases and the J gene lost 5 bases, with 8 bases spanning the gap. Germline V gene sequence: CDR1 ENHRY, CDR2 SYGVKD. CDR3 length equals 13 residues. The CDR3 sequence: CAISEPGLDTQYF. For the CDR3, the DNA is TGTGCCATCAGTGAGCCAGGGCTAGATACGCAGTATTTT.

Only a few counts were recorded for this clonotype. V usage is TRBV7-2 and J usage is TRBJ1-1, with D unclear. Germline V gives CDR1 SGHTA, CDR2 FQGNSA. The CDR3 runs 14 residues. The V end lost 3 bases, the J end lost 2 bases, and 10 bases lay between the germline ends. The CDR3 is CASSFLGGNTEAFF. In DNA, the CDR3 is TGTGCCAGCAGCTTTTTGGGCGGTAACACTGAAGCTTTCTTT.

There are a few counts of this clonotype. V gene TRBV5-1 combines with J gene TRBJ2-3; 7 bases are shared with TRBD1. Germline V gene data show CDR1 as SGHRS and CDR2 as YFSETQ. The CDR3 extends over 15 amino acids. The ends lost 4 bases at V and 2 bases at J; junction bases unmatched: 7. The CDR3 DNA reads TGCGCCAGCAGCAGGGGGCAGGTCAACACAGATACGCAGTATTTT. Protein: CASSRGQVNTDTQYF.

This clonotype came up a few times. This chain joins TRBV5-4 and TRBJ2-7, with 8 positions matching TRBD2. This CDR3 is built from 14 residues. Per the germline V gene, CDR1 is SGHNT and CDR2 is YYREEE (reference sequence). V lost 0 bases, J lost 5 bases, and 4 bases stayed unmatched. The CDR3 region is CASSLGGLVDEQYF. Written as DNA, the CDR3 is TGTGCCAGCAGCTTGGGGGGACTAGTTGACGAGCAGTACTTC. Full variable domain (rest looked up from reference TRBV5-4 and TRBJ2-7): ETGVTQSPTHLIKTRGQQVTLRCSSQSGHNTVSWYQQALGQGPQFIFQYYREEENGRGNFPPRFSGLQFPNYSSELNVNALELDDSALYLCASSLGGLVDEQYFGPGTRLTVT.

This clonotype was detected a few times. The gene calls are TRBV5-6 and TRBJ2-5; 13 bases match TRBD2. Germline V gene lookup returns CDR1 SGHDT and CDR2 YYEEEE. V shed 2 bases, J shed 5 bases, and the junction held 3 bases outside the gene matches. The CDR3 has 15 residues. Written as DNA, the CDR3 is TGTGCCAGCAGCTTTGGGACTAGCGGGGATGAGACCCAGTACTTC. Its translation: CASSFGTSGDETQYF.

This clonotype was detected only a few times. At one end the junction does not follow the germline gene, possibly because of a read error. This chain links TRBV6-1 with TRBJ1-2; D may be TRBD1 (5 bases). Germline V gives CDR1 MNHNS, CDR2 SASEGT. The CDR3 spans 11 residues. The CDR3 region has the DNA TGTGCCAGCAGTGGGGGCAGCCGAACGTCCTTC. It translates to CASSGGSRTSF.

The CDR3 DNA reads as TGTGCCAGCAGCTTAATGGGGACATCTTTGAACACTGAAGCTTTCTTT. This gives the protein CASSLMGTSLNTEAFF. The genes are TRBV7-9 and TRBJ1-1, with D perhaps matching TRBD1 (6 bases). This CDR3 comprises 16 residues. Between the trimmed V and J ends, which lost 2 bases and 0 bases, there was a span of 13 bases. The germline gives CDR1 SEHNR, CDR2 FQNEAQ (reference sequence).

V usage is TRBV7-3 and J usage is TRBJ1-2, with 9 bases lining up with TRBD1. The V and J ends lost 4 bases and 6 bases, in that order; junction bases with no gene match: 3. CDR3 length: 13 residues. CDR1 is SGHTA and CDR2 is FQGTGA in the germline V gene. CDR3 bases: TGTGCCAGCAGCTCGGGACAGGGCCATGGCTACACCTTC. This translates into CASSSGQGHGYTF.

V usage is TRBV18 and J usage is TRBJ2-7, with TRBD1 matching over 10 bases. This CDR3 has 14 residues. V dropped 3 bases and J dropped 4; count of bases not matched to a gene: 3. Germline assignment: CDR1 KGHSH and CDR2 LQKENI. CDR3 residues: CASSPGTGEYEQYF. CDR3 nucleotides: TGTGCCAGCTCACCCGGGACAGGGGAGTACGAGCAGTACTTC.

The chain couples TRBV12-3 or TRBV12-4 to TRBJ1-2; a weak D match, TRBD1 (5 bases). V lost 6 bases, J lost 7 bases, and 9 bases lay in between. CDR3 length: 11 residues. In DNA, the CDR3 is TGTGCCAGCAGACGGGACGGTGGCTACACCTTC. It is translated as CASRRDGGYTF.

This clonotype occurred a few times. The genes are TRBV18 and TRBJ2-2; 9 nucleotides agree with TRBD2. The CDR3 is 16 residues long. In germline, CDR1 is KGHSH, CDR2 LQKENI. V was pared by 2 bases and J by 0 bases, with 1 base of the junction left unmatched. The DNA of the CDR3 is TGTGCCAGCTCACCAGGACTAGCGCCGAACACCGGGGAGCTGTTTTTT. Protein product: CASSPGLAPNTGELFF.

V and J are TRBV6-5 and TRBJ2-2; no firm D call. Per the germline V gene, CDR1 is MNHEY and CDR2 is SVGAGI. CDR3 length: 13 amino acids. Trimming stripped 2 bases from V and 3 bases from J, with 4 bases between. The CDR3 protein is CASSYADTGELFF. CDR3 bases: TGTGCCAGCAGTTACGCGGACACCGGGGAGCTGTTTTTT.

This clonotype was seen a few times. CDR3 loop: CASSLFQTNTGELFF. CDR3 coding DNA: TGTGCCAGCAGCTTGTTCCAGACGAACACCGGGGAGCTGTTTTTT. J is TRBJ2-2 and V is TRBV5-5, with unresolved D. The CDR3 is 15 amino acids. Germline-derived CDR1 and CDR2 are SGHKS and YYEKEE (reference sequence). V shed 1 base and J shed 0 bases, with 7 bases lying between them.